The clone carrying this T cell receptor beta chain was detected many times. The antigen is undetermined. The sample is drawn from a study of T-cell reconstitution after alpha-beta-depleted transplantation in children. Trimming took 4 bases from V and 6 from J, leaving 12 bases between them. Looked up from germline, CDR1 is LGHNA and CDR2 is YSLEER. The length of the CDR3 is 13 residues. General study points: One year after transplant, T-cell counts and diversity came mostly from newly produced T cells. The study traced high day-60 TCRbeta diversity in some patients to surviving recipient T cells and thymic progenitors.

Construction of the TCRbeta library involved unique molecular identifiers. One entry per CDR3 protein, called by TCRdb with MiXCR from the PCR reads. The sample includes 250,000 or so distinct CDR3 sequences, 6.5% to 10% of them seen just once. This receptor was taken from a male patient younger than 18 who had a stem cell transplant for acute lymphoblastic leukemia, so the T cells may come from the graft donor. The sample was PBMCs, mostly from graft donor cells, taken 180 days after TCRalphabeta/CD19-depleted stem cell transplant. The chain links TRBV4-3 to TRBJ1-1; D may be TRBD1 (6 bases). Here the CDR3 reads CASSPGGGPEAFF. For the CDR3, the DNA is TGCGCCAGCAGCCCAGGCGGGGGCCCTGAAGCTTTCTTT.